Below, one T cell receptor beta chain is given with its context. Its antigen is not identified. This entry is derived from a study of T cells after yellow fever vaccination. Findings of the study overall: Booster samples showed a return of most primary-vaccination clones (almost 97% CD4, around 88% CD8).

Germline CDR1 reads KGHSH; CDR2 reads LQKENI. Losses at the gene ends were 3 bases for V and 7 bases for J; bases not matched to a gene: 9. The CDR3 length is 14 residues. Each CDR3 protein is one row after TCRdb ran MiXCR on the 5' RACE reads. Of some 600,000 distinct CDR3 sequences detected, about 12% appear once; the ten largest clones hold approximately 15%. This chain uses TRBV18 with TRBJ2-7, with 7 bases aligning to TRBD2. This specimen was PBMCs, taken on the day of the yellow fever booster vaccination. The sequence came from a man aged 25 to 45 who received the YFV17D yellow fever vaccine. The CDR3 bases are TGTGCCAGCTCACCGCGGGACTGGGAGGGAGAGCAGTACTTC. Translated: CASSPRDWEGEQYF. Using reference TRBV18 and TRBJ2-7 for the parts outside the CDR3, the full variable domain is NAGVMQNPRHLVRRRGQEARLRCSPMKGHSHVYWYRQLPEEGLKFMVYLQKENIIDESGMPKERFSAEFPKEGPSILRIQQVVRGDSAAYFCASSPRDWEGEQYFGPGTRLTVT.